This passage covers 27 T cell receptor beta chains from one sample sequenced in a study of blood T cells in healthy people across ages. A second 7 to 11 cycle PCR used barcoded and J-beta primers. TCRdb independently ran MiXCR on the 5' RACE reads; one entry per CDR3 protein. The repertoire consists of some 860,000 distinct CDR3 sequences, with 45% to 70% occurring once and the leading ten covering about a quarter. Sequenced sample: blood. These receptors were obtained from a man aged 40-49 years in good health.

This clonotype was detected a few times. J is TRBJ1-2 and V is TRBV12-3 or TRBV12-4; D call uncertain. Trimming took off 3 bases at V and 5 bases at J, with 10 bases between the two ends. This CDR3 has 13 residues. CDR3 sequence: CASSFSQTYGYTF. CDR3 bases: TGTGCCAGCAGTTTTTCCCAAACGTATGGCTACACCTTC.

The gene calls are TRBV28 and TRBJ2-2, with a tentative D call TRBD2 (5 bases). Germline V gene sequence: CDR1 MDHEN, CDR2 SYDVKM. V dropped 5 bases and J dropped 6 bases, with 19 bases sitting between them. The CDR3 runs 16 residues. The CDR3 DNA sequence: TGTGCCAGCAGTCTACACATCGGACTCCTCTCCGGGGAGCTGTTTTTT. Protein product: CASSLHIGLLSGELFF.

J is TRBJ1-1 and V is TRBV3-1; D might be TRBD1 (5 bases). Trimming stripped 6 bases from V and 4 bases from J, with 12 bases between. This CDR3 has 13 residues. Germline loops: CDR1 LGHDT, CDR2 YNNKEL (reference sequence). The CDR3 sequence is CASRPTASTEAFF. The CDR3 nucleotides read TGTGCCAGCAGACCGACAGCGAGCACTGAAGCTTTCTTT.

The J gene is TRBJ2-7, the V gene TRBV12-5, with 8 nucleotides matching TRBD1. The germline V gene encodes CDR1 LGHNT and CDR2 FRNRAP. J was trimmed by 3 bases and V by 3 bases; bases with no gene match: 4. The CDR3 has 14 residues. The CDR3 region has the DNA TGTGCTAGTGGTTTCGGACAGGGAGGCTACGAGCAGTACTTC. Residues: CASGFGQGGYEQYF.

This clonotype was observed many times. The chain couples TRBV7-2 to TRBJ2-7; D gene uncertain. This CDR3 comprises 13 residues. V was clipped by 1 base and J by 1 base, with 5 bases between them. CDR1 and CDR2 (germline): SGHTA, FQGNSA. The CDR3 region is CASSLGVSYEQYF. CDR3 in DNA: TGTGCCAGCAGCTTAGGGGTATCCTACGAGCAGTACTTC.

This rearrangement joins TRBV4-2 to TRBJ1-6, with TRBD1 matching 10 bases. The J segment lost 8 bases and the V segment lost 1 base, leaving 5 bases of the junction unmatched. The CDR3 loop spans 16 amino acids. The germline V gene has CDR1 LGHNA and CDR2 YNFKEQ. The chain's CDR3 is CASSQVSGQGDSPLHF. For the CDR3, the DNA is TGTGCCAGCAGCCAAGTATCTGGACAGGGGGATTCACCCCTCCACTTT.

V usage is TRBV12-3 or TRBV12-4 and J usage is TRBJ2-1; 12 bases match TRBD2. The junction had 8 bases not matched to a gene; V was cut back by 6 bases and J by 8 bases. CDR3 length: 15 amino acids. The CDR3 protein is CASRRLAGAVDEQFF. The CDR3 DNA is TGTGCCAGCAGGAGACTAGCGGGGGCCGTGGATGAGCAGTTCTTC.

The chain is built from TRBV6-6 and TRBJ2-5; 14 positions agree with TRBD2. Germline lookup yields CDR1 MNHNY and CDR2 SVGAGI (reference sequence). V shed 8 bases, J shed 5 bases, and the junction held 10 bases outside the gene matches. There are 16 residues in the CDR3. Written as DNA, the CDR3 is TGTGCCAGCTCGAGGGGGACTAGCGGGAGACTGGAGACCCAGTACTTC. Its translation: CASSRGTSGRLETQYF.

The chain links TRBV5-1 to TRBJ2-5; D gene ambiguous. CDR1 SGHRS and CDR2 YFSETQ come from the germline V gene. The germline V and J ends were trimmed by 4 bases and 5 bases, with 24 bases remaining between them. The CDR3 sequence is 17 residues long. The CDR3 loop is CASSTSPGQEHGETQYF. The CDR3 DNA reads as TGCGCCAGCAGCACTTCGCCGGGCCAGGAACATGGGGAGACCCAGTACTTC. Using reference TRBV5-1 and TRBJ2-5 for the parts outside the CDR3, the full variable domain is KAGVTQTPRYLIKTRGQQVTLSCSPISGHRSVSWYQQTPGQGLQFLFEYFSETQRNKGNFPGRFSGRQFSNSRSEMNVSTLELGDSALYLCASSTSPGQEHGETQYFGPGTRLLVL.

The V call is TRBV28, the J call TRBJ1-2, with no clear D. CDR3 size: 12 residues. Trimming stripped 3 bases from V and 5 bases from J, with 7 bases between. Per the germline V gene, CDR1 is MDHEN and CDR2 is SYDVKM. This CDR3 reads CASSLRKYGYTF. The CDR3 bases are TGTGCCAGCAGTTTGCGCAAGTATGGCTACACCTTC.

The chain is built from TRBV2 and TRBJ1-4; 8 bases match TRBD1. CDR1 SNHLY and CDR2 FYNNEI come from the germline V gene. J lost 9 bases, V lost 2 bases, and 8 bases had no gene match. The CDR3 is made up of 15 amino acids. For the CDR3, the DNA is TGTGCCAGCAGTGAACTAACAGGGGGTCCCAAAAAACTGTTTTTT. Amino acids: CASSELTGGPKKLFF.

Of note for this clonotype: One end of the junction varies from germline; a read error may be responsible. This chain uses TRBV7-9 with TRBJ2-1; D may correspond to TRBD1 or TRBD2 (6 bases each). From germline, CDR1 is SEHNR and CDR2 FQNEAQ (reference sequence). The CDR3 loop spans 17 amino acids. CDR3 sequence: CASSVAAGVASYNEQFF. The CDR3 DNA is TGTGCCAGCAGCGTAGCGGCAGGGGTTGCCTCCTACAATGAGCAGTTCTTC.

In this sample, this clonotype turned up a few times. This chain joins TRBV7-6 and TRBJ2-1, with 8 bases identical to TRBD1. Per the germline V gene, CDR1 is SGHVS and CDR2 is FNYEAQ. The CDR3 sequence is 13 residues long. Trimming cost V 8 bases and J 10 bases; bases outside gene matches: 10. The CDR3, as DNA: TGTGCCAGCCGTGAGACAGGGGCTGGGGAGCAGTTCTTC. The encoded protein is CASRETGAGEQFF. Complete variable domain (other parts from reference TRBV7-6 and TRBJ2-1): GAGVSQSPRYKVTKRGQDVALRCDPISGHVSLYWYRQALGQGPEFLTYFNYEAQQDKSGLPNDRFSAERPEGSISTLTIQRTEQRDSAMYRCASRETGAGEQFFGPGTRLTVL.

The V and J genes are TRBV11-3 and TRBJ2-1, with a tentative D call TRBD1 (6 bases). The CDR3 has 16 residues. The V end lost 2 bases, the J end lost 5 bases, and 16 bases lay between the germline ends. Germline lookup yields CDR1 SGHNT and CDR2 YENEEA. CDR3 loop: CASSLYSGQGDNEQFF. CDR3 coding DNA: TGTGCCAGCAGCTTATATTCGGGACAAGGAGACAATGAGCAGTTCTTC.

V gene TRBV3-1 combines with J gene TRBJ2-7; D may be TRBD2 (5 bases). V was clipped by 5 bases and J by 3 bases, with 11 bases between them. Germline V gene lookup returns CDR1 LGHDT and CDR2 YNNKEL (reference sequence). The CDR3 spans 13 residues. The CDR3 DNA is TGTGCCAGCAGCGGGAGACTGAACTACGAGCAGTACTTC. Translation gives CASSGRLNYEQYF.

This clonotype was found a few times. The chain recombines TRBV29-1 with TRBJ2-3; no clear D gene. There are 13 residues in the CDR3. Per germline, CDR1 SQVTM and CDR2 ANQGSEA. V was shortened by 4 bases and J by 7 bases, with 15 bases between the two germline ends. CDR3 in DNA: TGCAGCGTTGCGTTCGCACTGACCAATACGCAGTATTTT. Translation: CSVAFALTNTQYF.

This clonotype has a single count. The genes are TRBV10-3 and TRBJ2-1; no firm D call. This CDR3 contains 15 residues. Germline-derived CDR1 and CDR2 are ENHRY and SYGVKD. With 2 bases removed from V and 1 base from J, the gap between germline ends came to 9 bases. This CDR3 reads CAISERSTSYNEQFF. The CDR3 nucleotides read TGTGCCATCAGTGAGAGGAGTACTTCCTACAATGAGCAGTTCTTC.

The V call is TRBV29-1, the J call TRBJ1-2; 9 bases are shared with TRBD1. The CDR3 length is 14 residues. J lost 7 bases, V lost 4 bases, and 10 bases had no gene match. Germline CDR1 reads SQVTM; CDR2 reads ANQGSEA. The CDR3 protein is CSVVTGQGLAGYTF. In DNA, the CDR3 is TGCAGCGTTGTGACGGGACAGGGATTAGCTGGCTACACCTTC. Full variable domain (rest looked up from reference TRBV29-1 and TRBJ1-2): SAVISQKPSRDICQRGTSLTIQCQVDSQVTMMFWYRQQPGQSLTLIATANQGSEATYESGFVIDKFPISRPNLTFSTLTVSNMSPEDSSIYLCSVVTGQGLAGYTFGSGTRLTVV.

The V gene is TRBV4-2, the J gene TRBJ1-1, with a weak D call TRBD1 (5 bases). This CDR3 comprises 17 residues. The ends were cut back, 2 bases at V and 0 bases at J, with 16 bases in the middle. Germline V gene lookup returns CDR1 LGHNA and CDR2 YNFKEQ. The DNA of the CDR3 is TGTGCCAGCAGCCAATCCCCGGGGGGGAGGATGAACACTGAAGCTTTCTTT. This codes for CASSQSPGGRMNTEAFF.

This clonotype was counted only a few times. The rearrangement joins TRBV7-9 to TRBJ2-4, with a possible D match to TRBD1 (6 bases). The closer fit of TRBJ2-7 to the DNA end suggests the J call may be wrong. The CDR3 has 13 amino acids. The germline V gene encodes CDR1 SEHNR and CDR2 FQNEAQ (reference sequence). The CDR3 coding sequence is TGTGCCAGCAGCGGATACAGGGATTACGAGCAGTACTTC. Translated, it gives CASSGYRDYEQYF.

This clonotype was found a few times. The genes are TRBV12-3 or TRBV12-4 and TRBJ2-7; TRBD2 is a possible D gene (6 bases). Trimming cost V 3 bases and J 8 bases, with 8 bases left between them. The CDR3 totals 11 residues. The CDR3: CASSLGGQQYF. CDR3 nucleotide sequence: TGTGCCAGCAGTTTGGGGGGTCAGCAGTACTTC.

This clonotype was found many times. The V gene is TRBV5-6, the J gene TRBJ1-6; no firm D call. Germline V gene data show CDR1 as SGHDT and CDR2 as YYEEEE. V lost 7 bases and J 12 bases, leaving 17 bases between the germline ends. This CDR3 spans 13 amino acids. The CDR3 DNA reads as TGTGCCAGCCAGACGGCGGAACGGGGACCCCTCCACTTT. It encodes CASQTAERGPLHF.

This clonotype has more than one count but fewer than ten. The genes are TRBV9 and TRBJ2-3; D may be TRBD1 or TRBD2 (5 bases each). Germline V lookup: CDR1 SGDLS, CDR2 YYNGEE. There are 14 residues in the CDR3. V was clipped by 3 bases and J by 0 bases, with 8 bases between them. The CDR3 sequence: CASSAGDSTDTQYF. CDR3 nucleotide sequence: TGTGCCAGCAGCGCCGGGGACAGCACAGATACGCAGTATTTT.

The rearrangement links TRBV6-5 to TRBJ2-6, with a tentative D call TRBD2 (5 bases). The germline V gene encodes CDR1 MNHEY and CDR2 SVGAGI. V lost 6 bases and J 4 bases, leaving 19 bases between the germline ends. This CDR3 spans 17 amino acids. The CDR3 DNA sequence: TGTGCCAGCAGCCGAAGGAGGCGGTCAGAGGGGGCCAACGTCCTGACTTTC. Its translation is CASSRRRRSEGANVLTF.

This clonotype was counted a few times. The CDR3 spells CASSFQTSSTDTQYF. In DNA form, the CDR3 reads TGTGCCAGCAGTTTTCAGACTAGCAGCACAGATACGCAGTATTTT. The gene calls are TRBV7-2 and TRBJ2-3; 7 bases match TRBD2. The germline V gene has CDR1 SGHTA and CDR2 FQGNSA. CDR3 length equals 15 residues. V was pared by 6 bases and J by 0 bases, with 6 bases of the junction left unmatched.

This clonotype was seen a handful of times. The chain combines TRBV10-3 with TRBJ2-3; perhaps TRBD2 as D (5 bases). The CDR3 length is 15 residues. The germline CDR1 and CDR2 sequences are ENHRY and SYGVKD. Trimming pared 1 base from V and 4 bases from J, leaving 12 bases between. The CDR3 DNA sequence: TGTGCCATCAGTGAGTTTGCTCCGGGGTCAGATACGCAGTATTTT. Its translation: CAISEFAPGSDTQYF.

This clonotype was recorded a few times. The chain employs TRBV25-1 and TRBJ1-2; D possibly corresponds to TRBD1 (5 bases). Germline V CDR1 and CDR2: MGHDK, SYGVNS. The CDR3 spans 15 residues. Trimming shortened V by 0 bases and J by 1 base, and 9 bases separated the two germline ends. The CDR3 spells CASSEYRVGNYGYTF. DNA of the CDR3: TGTGCCAGCAGTGAATACAGGGTTGGTAACTATGGCTACACCTTC.